A single sample is the source of the 15 T cell receptor beta chains below, sequenced in a study of circulating CD8 cells and anti-PD-1 response in melanoma. Using approximately 14 ng of total RNA, TCR libraries were made with the QIAseq Immune Repertoire TCR panel. TCRdb re-called the reads through MiXCR, storing one row per CDR3 protein. The sample yields about 1,800 distinct CDR3 sequences, roughly 7.4% seen once. Live CD3+CD8+TCRalphabeta+ cells were sorted into four subsets by PD-1 and/or TIGIT. Here the sequenced sample was CD8+ T cells from PBMCs, taken at baseline or after one month of anti-PD-1 therapy (not recorded which). The receptors here all came from a human donor with melanoma.

Sample share makes this clonotype medium-sized. V and J are TRBV7-3 and TRBJ2-1; 11 positions match TRBD2. V trimming: 3 bases; J trimming: 4 bases; junction bases outside the gene matches: 8. The CDR3 has 17 residues. The V gene's germline CDR1 is SGHTA and CDR2 FQGTGA. The CDR3 loop is CASSFLAGGPPYNEQFF. The CDR3 DNA follows: TGTGCCAGCAGCTTTCTAGCGGGGGGCCCCCCTTACAATGAGCAGTTCTTC. Supplemented by reference TRBV7-3 and TRBJ2-1, the full variable domain reads GAGVSQTPSNKVTEKGKYVELRCDPISGHTALYWYRQSLGQGPEFLIYFQGTGAADDSGLPNDRFFAVRPEGSVSTLKIQRTERGDSAVYLCASSFLAGGPPYNEQFFGPGTRLTVL.

By sample share, this clonotype is medium-sized (0.01 to 0.1%). The V gene is TRBV28, the J gene TRBJ2-7; 9 bases are shared with TRBD1. The CDR3 contains 16 residues. V shed 8 bases, J shed 3 bases, and the junction held 14 bases outside the gene matches. Germline CDR1 MDHEN, CDR2 SYDVKM. The CDR3 sequence is CASSKARDRDLYEQYF. The CDR3 nucleotides are TGTGCCAGCTCCAAAGCCCGGGACAGGGATCTCTACGAGCAGTACTTC.

The chain recombines TRBV21-1 with TRBJ2-7; TRBD2 is the table's D call, not checked against the DNA. TRBV21-1 is a documented pseudogene. The length of the CDR3 is 15 residues. The CDR3 reads CASSKTGTSVDEQYF. The DNA for the CDR3 is TGTGCCAGCAGCAAGACCGGGACAAGCGTGGACGAGCAGTACTTC.

This clonotype is categorized as medium-sized (0.01 to 0.1%). V usage is TRBV9 and J usage is TRBJ2-1, with 7 bases identical to TRBD2. This CDR3 comprises 15 residues. From germline, CDR1 is SGDLS and CDR2 YYNGEE. Trimming at V came to 0 bases and at J to 8 bases, leaving 8 bases not matched to a gene. CDR3 nucleotides: TGTGCCAGCAGCGTAGCGGGGGGAGGGGACTATGAGCAGTTCTTC. It yields the protein CASSVAGGGDYEQFF.

Relative to its sample, this clonotype is medium-sized. The J gene is TRBJ2-7, the V gene TRBV23-1, with TRBD2 identical over 13 bases. TRBV23-1 is an open reading frame whose function is uncertain. This CDR3 is 18 amino acids long. The ends lost 4 bases at V and 4 bases at J; junction bases unmatched: 13. CDR3 nucleotide sequence: TGCGCCAGCAGTCGAGCCGTATGGACTAGCGGGAGTTCGTACGAGCAGTACTTC. It translates to CASSRAVWTSGSSYEQYF.

CDR3 coding DNA: TGTGCCAGCAGCCACCAGGCCGGCGAGCAGTTCTTC. It specifies CASSHQAGEQFF. The rearrangement links TRBV14 to TRBJ2-1; D is unresolved. This CDR3 is built from 12 residues. V lost 3 bases and J lost 10, with 10 bases in between. From germline, CDR1 is SGHDN and CDR2 FVKESK.

This clonotype is termed medium-sized. V usage is TRBV19 and J usage is TRBJ1-5; no firm D call. The V gene lost 6 bases and the J gene lost 3 bases, with 9 bases spanning the gap. CDR1 and CDR2 from the germline V gene are LNHDA and SQIVND (reference sequence). This CDR3 spans 13 amino acids. The CDR3 DNA reads as TGTGCCAGTAGGAAGGGTTACAATCAGCCCCAGCATTTT. Translation gives CASRKGYNQPQHF.

This clonotype is medium-sized (0.01 to 0.1%) within its sample. The CDR3: CASSPGGDTQYF. For the CDR3, the DNA is TGTGCCAGCAGTCCAGGGGGAGATACGCAGTATTTT. The V and J genes are TRBV25-1 and TRBJ2-3; 7 bases are a match to TRBD1. Germline CDR1 and CDR2: MGHDK and SYGVNS. This CDR3 has 12 amino acids. V trimming: 5 bases; J trimming: 5 bases; junction bases outside the gene matches: 1. Variable domain in full (rest from reference TRBV25-1 and TRBJ2-3): EADIYQTPRYLVIGTGKKITLECSQTMGHDKMYWYQQDPGMELHLIHYSYGVNSTEKGDLSSESTVSRIRTEHFPLTLESARPSHTSQYLCASSPGGDTQYFGPGTRLTVL.

By sample share, this clonotype is medium-sized. The chain employs TRBV11-3 and TRBJ1-1; D remains unclear. Trimming cost V 5 bases and J 1 base, with 8 bases left between them. This CDR3 has 13 amino acids. The germline V gene encodes CDR1 SGHNT and CDR2 YENEEA. This CDR3 is CASSPTPNTEAFF. The CDR3 nucleotides are TGTGCCAGCAGCCCGACGCCGAACACTGAAGCTTTCTTT. Drawing the rest from reference TRBV11-3 and TRBJ1-1, the complete variable domain is EAGVVQSPRYKIIEKKQPVAFWCNPISGHNTLYWYLQNLGQGPELLIRYENEEAVDDSQLPKDRFSAERLKGVDSTLKIQPAELGDSAVYLCASSPTPNTEAFFGQGTRLTVV.

By share, this clonotype counts as medium-sized (0.01 to 0.1%). The chain links TRBV24-1 to TRBJ2-7; D may match TRBD1 or TRBD2 (5 bases each). This CDR3 region has 13 residues. With 1 base removed from V and 3 bases from J, the gap between germline ends came to 6 bases. CDR1 is KGHDR, CDR2 SFDVKD, per germline. The CDR3 sequence: CATSDFGGYEQYF. The CDR3 DNA follows: TGTGCCACCAGTGATTTTGGGGGCTACGAGCAGTACTTC.

This clonotype rates as large. The chain is built from TRBV21-1 and TRBJ2-1; the table calls TRBD2, which could not be checked here. TRBV21-1 is annotated as a pseudogene. The CDR3 loop spans 14 amino acids. CDR3 in amino acids: CASSCVSGYNEQFF. CDR3 sequence (DNA): TGTGCCAGCAGCTGCGTTAGCGGATACAATGAGCAGTTCTTC.

By share, this clonotype ranks as medium-sized. The genes are TRBV28 and TRBJ2-2, with D perhaps assigned TRBD1 or TRBD2 (5 bases each). The V gene lost 8 bases and the J gene lost 7 bases, with 20 bases spanning the gap. Germline CDR1 and CDR2: MDHEN and SYDVKM. The CDR3 has 15 amino acids. This chain's CDR3 is CASEQSRDLGGELFF. CDR3 bases: TGTGCCAGCGAGCAGTCCCGGGACCTCGGCGGGGAGCTGTTTTTT.

This clonotype ranks as medium-sized. The chain is built from TRBV24-1 and TRBJ2-3; 9 bases are a match to TRBD1. This CDR3 spans 16 amino acids. CDR1 KGHDR and CDR2 SFDVKD come from the germline V gene. Trimming at V came to 4 bases and at J to 2 bases, leaving 6 bases not matched to a gene. Here the CDR3 DNA reads TGTGCCACCAGTGAAACCGGGACAGGGCCCACAGATACGCAGTATTTT. This codes for CATSETGTGPTDTQYF.

This clonotype occurred a few times. Being one base from a much bigger clone, this may be a read error. V is TRBV6-5 and J is TRBJ1-1; D gene ambiguous. The CDR3 is 15 residues long. Germline-derived CDR1 and CDR2 are MNHEY and SVGAGI. V lost 0 bases and J 2 bases, leaving 10 bases between the germline ends. The CDR3 region is CASSYSLQSNTEAFF. The CDR3 coding sequence is TGTGCCAGCAGTTACTCATTACAGAGCAACACTGAAGCTTTCTTT.

By sample share, this clonotype is medium-sized. V and J are TRBV28 and TRBJ2-3, with a possible D match to TRBD2 (6 bases). Trimming took 4 bases from V and 2 from J, leaving 16 bases between them. The CDR3 is made up of 16 amino acids. CDR1 is MDHEN, CDR2 SYDVKM, per germline. CDR3 sequence reads: CASSSGVSLPTDTQYF. Written as DNA, the CDR3 is TGTGCCAGCAGTTCGGGGGTGAGCCTCCCCACAGATACGCAGTATTTT.